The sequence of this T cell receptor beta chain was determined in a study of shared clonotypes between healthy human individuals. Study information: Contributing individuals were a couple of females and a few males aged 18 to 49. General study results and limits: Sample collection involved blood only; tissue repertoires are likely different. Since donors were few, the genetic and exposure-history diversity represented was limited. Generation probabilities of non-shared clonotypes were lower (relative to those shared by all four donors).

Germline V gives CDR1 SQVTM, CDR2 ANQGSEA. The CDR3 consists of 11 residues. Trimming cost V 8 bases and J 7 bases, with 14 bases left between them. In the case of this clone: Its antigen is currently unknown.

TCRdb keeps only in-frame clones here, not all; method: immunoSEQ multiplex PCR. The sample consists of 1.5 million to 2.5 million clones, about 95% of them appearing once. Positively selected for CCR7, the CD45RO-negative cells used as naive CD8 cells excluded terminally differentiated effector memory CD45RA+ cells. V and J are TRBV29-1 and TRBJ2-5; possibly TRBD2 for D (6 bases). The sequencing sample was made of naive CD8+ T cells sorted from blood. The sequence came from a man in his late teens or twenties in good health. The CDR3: CSWAGSGTQYF. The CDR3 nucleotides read TGCAGCTGGGCGGGATCGGGGACCCAGTACTTC. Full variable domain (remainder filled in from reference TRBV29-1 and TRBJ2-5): SAVISQKPSRDICQRGTSLTIQCQVDSQVTMMFWYRQQPGQSLTLIATANQGSEATYESGFVIDKFPISRPNLTFSTLTVSNMSPEDSSIYLCSWAGSGTQYFGPGTRLLVL.